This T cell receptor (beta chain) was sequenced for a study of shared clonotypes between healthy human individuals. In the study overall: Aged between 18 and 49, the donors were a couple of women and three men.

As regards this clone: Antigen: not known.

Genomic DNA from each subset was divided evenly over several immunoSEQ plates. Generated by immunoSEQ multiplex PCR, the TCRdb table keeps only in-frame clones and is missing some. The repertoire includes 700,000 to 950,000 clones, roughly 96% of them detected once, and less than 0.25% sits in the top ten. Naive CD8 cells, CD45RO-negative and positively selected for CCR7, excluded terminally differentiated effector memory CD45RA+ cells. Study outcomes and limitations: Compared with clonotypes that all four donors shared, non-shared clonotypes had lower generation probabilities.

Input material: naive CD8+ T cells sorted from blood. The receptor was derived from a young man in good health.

CDR3 sequence reads: CASSLAGSIYEQYF. In DNA form, the CDR3 reads TGTGCCAGCAGTTTAGCGGGATCGATTTACGAGCAGTACTTC. V gene TRBV27 combines with J gene TRBJ2-7; possible D gene TRBD2, 6 bases. Germline values: CDR1 MNHEY, CDR2 SMNVEV (reference sequence). V dropped 2 bases and J dropped 4 bases, with 12 bases sitting between them. CDR3 length: 14 amino acids.